The 23 T cell receptor beta chains below all came from one sample that was sequenced in a study of cytomegalovirus exposure and HLA in healthy donors. The PCR had 60 Vbeta and 13 Jbeta primers. The table came from immunoSEQ multiplex PCR; TCRdb's copy has only in-frame clones and leaves some out. This table has 140,000 to 150,000 clones, roughly 9.7% appearing once. Sequenced: PBMCs. The receptors originated from a man aged 45-65 years in good health and CMV-seronegative.

Only a few counts were recorded for this clone. At one boundary the junction diverges from the germline segment, which might be a read error. The J gene is TRBJ2-7, the V gene TRBV5-4; 9 bases fit TRBD1. This CDR3 has 13 residues. Germline V gene sequence: CDR1 SGHNT, CDR2 YYREEE (reference sequence). Written as DNA, the CDR3 is TGTGCCAGAAGCTCGGACAGGGGCCACGAGCAGTACTTC. This codes for CARSSDRGHEQYF.

In this sample, this clone turned up a few times. V usage is TRBV5-4 and J usage is TRBJ2-3; TRBD1 aligns across 7 bases. The CDR3 contains 19 residues. Germline CDR1 SGHNT, CDR2 YYREEE (reference sequence). The J segment lost 3 bases and the V segment lost 0 bases, leaving 16 bases of the junction unmatched. The CDR3 loop is CASSLVTGERGQRTDTQYF. CDR3 sequence (DNA): TGTGCCAGCAGCTTGGTTACAGGGGAACGAGGACAAAGGACAGATACGCAGTATTTT.

The chain uses TRBV28 and TRBJ1-6, with 7 bases lining up with TRBD1. Unmatched junction bases numbered 7, after V lost 7 bases and J lost 7 bases. Germline assignment: CDR1 MDHEN and CDR2 SYDVKM. CDR3 length: 14 amino acids. The CDR3 coding sequence is TGTGCCAGCAAAGGGACAGTGGGAAATTCACCCCTCCACTTT. Translation: CASKGTVGNSPLHF.

This rearrangement joins TRBV18 to TRBJ1-5; 7 positions agree with TRBD1. This CDR3 spans 16 amino acids. V was pared by 3 bases and J by 3 bases, with 8 bases of the junction left unmatched. Germline V lookup: CDR1 KGHSH, CDR2 LQKENI. The CDR3 is CASSPRTGYDNQPQHF. CDR3 sequence (DNA): TGTGCCAGCTCACCTAGGACAGGCTACGACAATCAGCCCCAGCATTTT.

The sample holds a few counts of this clone. CDR3 bases: TGTGCCAGCAGTTTACAACCGGGAGCGAACACTGAAGCTTTCTTT. Its protein is CASSLQPGANTEAFF. The V call is TRBV28, the J call TRBJ1-1; D not resolved. Germline values: CDR1 MDHEN, CDR2 SYDVKM. V lost 2 bases, J lost 1 base, and 11 bases lay in between. The CDR3 has 15 residues.

The sample holds a few counts of this clone. The CDR3, as DNA: TGCGCCAGCAGCCAAGAAGGCAGACAAACTTATAGCAATCAGCCCCAGCATTTT. Its translation: CASSQEGRQTYSNQPQHF. The gene calls are TRBV4-1 and TRBJ1-5; D call uncertain. The V and J ends lost 0 bases and 0 bases respectively, with 15 bases between them. The germline V gene has CDR1 MGHRA and CDR2 YSYEKL. The CDR3 has 18 residues.

This clone has only a few counts. The CDR3 reads CAWSRAANTEAFF. CDR3 in DNA: TGTGCCTGGAGTCGTGCGGCTAACACTGAAGCTTTCTTT. This chain connects TRBV30 to TRBJ1-1, with D unclear. This CDR3 has 13 residues. The ends were cut back, 2 bases at V and 2 bases at J, with 9 bases in the middle. CDR1 and CDR2 from the germline V gene are GTSNPN and SVGIG (reference sequence).

The chain is built from TRBV25-1 and TRBJ1-2; TRBD1 matches 7 bases. Germline V lookup: CDR1 MGHDK, CDR2 SYGVNS. J gave up 0 bases and V 3 bases, and 4 bases lay outside the gene matches. The CDR3 contains 15 residues. CDR3 residues: CASSEPDRPNYGYTF. For the CDR3, the DNA is TGTGCCAGCAGTGAGCCGGACAGGCCTAACTATGGCTACACCTTC.

The J gene is TRBJ2-1, the V gene TRBV15; D not certain. The CDR3 runs to 11 residues. CDR1 is LNHNV and CDR2 is YYDKDF in the germline V gene (reference sequence). Trimming stripped 5 bases from V and 10 bases from J, with 9 bases between. The chain's CDR3 is CATSLEREQFF. CDR3 DNA: TGTGCCACCAGCCTAGAGAGGGAGCAGTTCTTC.

In this sample, this clone turned up a few times. The rearrangement uses TRBV5-1 and TRBJ1-1; 8 bases are a match to TRBD1. CDR1 is SGHRS, CDR2 YFSETQ, per germline. Trimming removed 0 bases from V and 6 bases from J; junction bases left unmatched: 7. The CDR3 covers 15 residues. The CDR3 coding sequence is TGCGCCAGCAGCTTGGTCCAGGGGGCATTCGCTGAAGCTTTCTTT. Its protein product is CASSLVQGAFAEAFF.

This clone was counted a few times. This chain links TRBV12-5 with TRBJ1-1; 12 bases map to TRBD1. Germline-derived CDR1 and CDR2 are LGHNT and FRNRAP. CDR3 length: 17 residues. V dropped 6 bases and J dropped 5; count of bases not matched to a gene: 13. This chain's CDR3 is CASGTTGQGAVKTEAFF. The CDR3 DNA sequence: TGTGCTAGTGGGACAACGGGACAGGGGGCAGTTAAGACTGAAGCTTTCTTT.

At least ten counts were recorded for this clone. The chain combines TRBV6-4 with TRBJ1-1, with unresolved D. V was cut by 5 bases and J by 8 bases, with 18 bases left in between. The CDR3 totals 14 residues. Looked up from germline, CDR1 is MRHNA and CDR2 is SNTAGT. CDR3 sequence reads: CASSPQNSQREAFF. The DNA of the CDR3 is TGTGCCAGCAGTCCTCAAAATTCCCAGAGGGAAGCTTTCTTT.

This clone was observed a few times. The rearrangement uses TRBV6-1 and TRBJ1-2, with D possibly being TRBD1 (5 bases). The germline gives CDR1 MNHNS, CDR2 SASEGT. V was trimmed by 6 bases and J by 1 base, leaving 15 bases between them. This CDR3 is built from 15 residues. In DNA form, the CDR3 reads TGTGCCAGCAGGGGGACTGGGGGACGTAACTATGGCTACACCTTC. Amino acid sequence: CASRGTGGRNYGYTF.

In its sample, this clone was seen a few times. The CDR3 nucleotides are TGTGCCAGTAGTTGGACAGGGGGCGACACCGGGGAGCTGTTTTTT. Protein product: CASSWTGGDTGELFF. The genes are TRBV19 and TRBJ2-2; 11 bases agree with TRBD1. With V trimmed by 5 bases and J by 3 bases, 2 bases remained unmatched. The CDR3 contains 15 residues. The germline V gene encodes CDR1 LNHDA and CDR2 SQIVND (reference sequence). The entire variable domain, with the rest obtained from reference TRBV19 and TRBJ2-2, is as follows: DGGITQSPKYLFRKEGQNVTLSCEQNLNHDAMYWYRQDPGQGLRLIYYSQIVNDFQKGDIAEGYSVSREKKESFPLTVTSAQKNPTAFYLCASSWTGGDTGELFFGEGSRLTVL.

In its sample, this clone was seen a few times. V usage is TRBV21-1 and J usage is TRBJ2-7; TRBD2, the D gene given by the table, was not confirmed from the DNA. TRBV21-1 constitutes a pseudogene. CDR3 length equals 15 residues. The DNA for the CDR3 is TGTGCCACCGGGGGGCTAGCGGCAAGGGAACGCGAGCAGTACTTC. Translating it yields CATGGLAAREREQYF.

This clone turned up a few times. The rearrangement joins TRBV10-2 to TRBJ2-3; the match to TRBD2 covers 8 bases. Germline V gene data show CDR1 as WSHSY and CDR2 as SAAADI. The CDR3 has 16 residues. J was trimmed by 5 bases and V by 0 bases; bases with no gene match: 7. The CDR3 region is CASSESVGTSEDTQYF. The CDR3 coding sequence is TGCGCCAGCAGTGAGTCCGTAGGGACTAGTGAAGATACGCAGTATTTT.

The chain uses TRBV5-1 and TRBJ1-5; 10 bases fit TRBD1. Germline V gene data show CDR1 as SGHRS and CDR2 as YFSETQ. This CDR3 is built from 15 residues. J lost 4 bases, V lost 3 bases, and 4 bases had no gene match. The CDR3 loop is CASSWGTGENQPQHF. Here the CDR3 DNA reads TGCGCCAGCAGCTGGGGGACAGGGGAGAATCAGCCCCAGCATTTT.

The V and J genes are TRBV10-1 and TRBJ2-3, with 9 positions matching TRBD2. Unmatched junction bases numbered 3, after V lost 3 bases and J lost 2 bases. CDR3 length equals 15 residues. CDR1 is WNHNN and CDR2 is SYGVQD in the germline V gene (reference sequence). The CDR3 bases are TGCGCCAGCAGTGAAACTAGCGGGTCCACAGATACGCAGTATTTT. The encoded protein is CASSETSGSTDTQYF.

A few counts support this clone. The chain couples TRBV2 to TRBJ2-7; the D gene is possibly TRBD2 (5 bases). The CDR3 totals 14 residues. CDR1 is SNHLY, CDR2 FYNNEI, per germline. V shed 6 bases and J shed 2 bases, with 14 bases lying between them. CDR3 sequence: CASRPMGSTYEQYF. The CDR3 nucleotides read TGTGCCAGCAGGCCCATGGGGAGCACCTACGAGCAGTACTTC.

This clone was observed a few times. The chain uses TRBV7-9 and TRBJ1-2; D unresolved. The CDR3 covers 13 residues. Looked up from germline, CDR1 is SEHNR and CDR2 is FQNEAQ (reference sequence). Trimming left V 1 base short and J 4 bases short, with 7 bases between. The CDR3 sequence: CASSLEGGYGYTF. As DNA, the CDR3 is TGTGCCAGCAGCTTAGAGGGAGGCTATGGCTACACCTTC.

The V call is TRBV27, the J call TRBJ2-1; TRBD2 matches at 7 bases. Germline trimming cut 3 bases from V and 7 bases from J; bases unmatched to any gene: 9. Germline V gives CDR1 MNHEY, CDR2 SMNVEV (reference sequence). CDR3 size: 15 residues. The CDR3 loop is CASSLRTSSGNEQFF. CDR3 DNA sequence: TGTGCCAGCAGTTTGAGGACTAGTTCGGGGAATGAGCAGTTCTTC.

The chain joins TRBV7-8 to TRBJ2-1; 9 bases align to TRBD2. J was trimmed by 9 bases and V by 10 bases; bases with no gene match: 10. The CDR3 contains 13 residues. The V gene's germline CDR1 is SGHVS and CDR2 FQNEAQ. CDR3 loop: CATNRGGGGEQFF. The CDR3, as DNA: TGTGCCACCAACCGCGGGGGGGGCGGTGAGCAGTTCTTC.

This clone was counted between two and nine times. V is TRBV29-1 and J is TRBJ2-7; a possible D gene is TRBD1 (5 bases). The germline V and J ends were trimmed by 4 bases and 0 bases, with 10 bases remaining between them. Germline V gene data show CDR1 as SQVTM and CDR2 as ANQGSEA. The CDR3 runs to 13 residues. The CDR3 loop reads CSVGQLSSYEQYF. Here the CDR3 DNA reads TGCAGCGTTGGACAGTTGAGCTCCTACGAGCAGTACTTC.